These 10 T cell receptor beta chains came from one sample sequenced in a study of T-cell reconstitution after alpha-beta-depleted transplantation in children. Preparation of the TCRbeta library involved a method that used unique molecular identifiers. TCRdb analysed the PCR reads with MiXCR anew, one entry per CDR3 protein. The sample contains some 110,000 distinct CDR3 sequences, 10% of which appear only once. Specimen: PBMCs, collected before TCRalphabeta/CD19-depleted stem cell transplant. These TCRs come from a boy younger than 10 with acute lymphoblastic leukemia, due to receive a stem cell transplant.

V gene TRBV12-3 or TRBV12-4 combines with J gene TRBJ2-3; 8 positions agree with TRBD1. CDR3 length: 18 residues. Written as DNA, the CDR3 is TGTACCATCAGTTTAGCGCTTGGACAGGGAGAGATAACAGATACGCAGTATTTT. Translation: CTISLALGQGEITDTQYF.

This clonotype has more than one count but fewer than ten. The chain's CDR3 is CASSYGGNMNTEAFF. The CDR3 coding sequence is TGTGCCAGCAGTTACGGGGGGAACATGAACACTGAAGCTTTCTTT. The chain joins TRBV6-5 to TRBJ1-1; TRBD1 is a possible D gene (5 bases). Germline values: CDR1 MNHEY, CDR2 SVGAGI. The CDR3 is 15 amino acids. The V end was cut by 2 bases, the J end by 0 bases, with 10 bases between.

A word on this clonotype: Mismatch with germline at one junction end may stem from a read error. This chain uses TRBV20-1 with TRBJ2-6; 7 nucleotides line up with TRBD1. Germline CDR1 DFQATT, CDR2 SNEGSKA (reference sequence). This CDR3 comprises 15 residues. The DNA for the CDR3 is TGCAGTGCCAGGGACAGAGACTCTGTGGCCAACGTCCTGACTTTC. Encoded protein: CSARDRDSVANVLTF.

This clonotype was seen only a few times. The chain couples TRBV29-1 to TRBJ2-1; D not certain. CDR3 length: 13 amino acids. Per the germline V gene, CDR1 is SQVTM and CDR2 is ANQGSEA. The V end was cut by 7 bases, the J end by 2 bases, with 12 bases between. CDR3 nucleotides: TGCAGCGACCTAAAGGGCACCTACAATGAGCAGTTCTTC. This codes for CSDLKGTYNEQFF.

The chain links TRBV5-1 to TRBJ2-1; D is unresolved. Germline loops: CDR1 SGHRS, CDR2 YFSETQ. This CDR3 has 14 amino acids. The V gene lost 2 bases and the J gene lost 3 bases, with 9 bases spanning the gap. The CDR3 coding sequence is TGCGCCAGCAGCTTTTTGGGTGGCTACAATGAGCAGTTCTTC. This sequence encodes CASSFLGGYNEQFF.

This clonotype has a handful of counts. The V and J genes are TRBV20-1 and TRBJ2-1, with D tentatively TRBD1 (5 bases). V dropped 7 bases and J dropped 1 base, with 29 bases sitting between them. The CDR3 covers 19 residues. CDR1 is DFQATT and CDR2 is SNEGSKA in the germline V gene (reference sequence). DNA of the CDR3: TGCAGTGTTACCCACAGGCGGCCTCAGGCGACCGATTCCTACAATGAGCAGTTCTTC. As protein: CSVTHRRPQATDSYNEQFF.

Only a few counts were recorded for this clonotype. This chain links TRBV4-1 with TRBJ2-2, with 7 positions matching TRBD1. CDR3 length: 17 residues. The germline V gene encodes CDR1 MGHRA and CDR2 YSYEKL. V lost 4 bases, J lost 6 bases, and 14 bases stayed unmatched. CDR3 DNA sequence: TGCGCCAGCAGCCCACATTCCGGAACAGGGGTCTCCGGGGAGCTGTTTTTT. Translated: CASSPHSGTGVSGELFF.

This clonotype was observed at least ten times. V and J are TRBV5-1 and TRBJ1-1; TRBD1 matches 7 bases. CDR3 size: 16 residues. Trimming removed 6 bases from V and 0 bases from J; junction bases left unmatched: 11. Germline loops: CDR1 SGHRS, CDR2 YFSETQ. In DNA form, the CDR3 reads TGCGCCAGCAAAAGGGCAGGGGGTTATGTGAACACTGAAGCTTTCTTT. As protein: CASKRAGGYVNTEAFF.

This clonotype was detected many times. The chain combines TRBV9 with TRBJ2-1; 10 nucleotides line up with TRBD2. This CDR3 contains 17 residues. Losses at the gene ends were 0 bases for V and 8 bases for J; bases not matched to a gene: 11. In germline, CDR1 is SGDLS, CDR2 YYNGEE. The CDR3: CASSVAEGTSVFDEQFF. The CDR3 nucleotides are TGTGCCAGCAGCGTAGCTGAGGGGACTAGCGTCTTCGATGAGCAGTTCTTC.

This clonotype occurred many times. J is TRBJ1-6 and V is TRBV7-6; D gene uncertain. Germline-derived CDR1 and CDR2 are SGHVS and FNYEAQ. Between the trimmed V and J ends, which lost 0 bases and 9 bases, there was a span of 15 bases. The CDR3 length is 16 residues. CDR3 coding DNA: TGTGCCAGCAGCTTAGCGCTGGCAGGAGGGAGTTCACCCCTCCACTTT. Its protein is CASSLALAGGSSPLHF.